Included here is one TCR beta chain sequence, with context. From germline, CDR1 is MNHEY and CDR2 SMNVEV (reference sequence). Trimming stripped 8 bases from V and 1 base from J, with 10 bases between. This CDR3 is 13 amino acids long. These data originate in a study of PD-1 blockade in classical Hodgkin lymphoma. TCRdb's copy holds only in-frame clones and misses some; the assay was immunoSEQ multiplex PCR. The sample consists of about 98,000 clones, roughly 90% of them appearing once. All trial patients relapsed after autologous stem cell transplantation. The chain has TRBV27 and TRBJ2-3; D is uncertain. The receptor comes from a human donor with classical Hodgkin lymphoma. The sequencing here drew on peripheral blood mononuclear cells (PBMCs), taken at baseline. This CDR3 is CASRTGGTDTQYF. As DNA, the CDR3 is TGTGCCAGCCGTACGGGCGGCACAGATACGCAGTATTTT.